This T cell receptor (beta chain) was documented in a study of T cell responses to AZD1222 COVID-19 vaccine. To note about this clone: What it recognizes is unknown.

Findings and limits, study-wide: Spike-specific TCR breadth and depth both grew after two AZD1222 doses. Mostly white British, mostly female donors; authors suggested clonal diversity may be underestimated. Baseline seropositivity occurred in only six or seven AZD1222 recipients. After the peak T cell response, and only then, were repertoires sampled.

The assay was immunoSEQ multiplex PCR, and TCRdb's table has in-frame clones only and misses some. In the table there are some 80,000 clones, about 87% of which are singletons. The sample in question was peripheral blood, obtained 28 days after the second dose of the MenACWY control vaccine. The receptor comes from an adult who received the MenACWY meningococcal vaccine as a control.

CDR3 in DNA: TGTGCCAGCGGGGAGCAGGGATGGGAGAGTGAAGCTTTCTTT. Translated, it gives CASGEQGWESEAFF. The V gene is TRBV2, the J gene TRBJ1-1, with D perhaps TRBD1 (5 bases). CDR1 SNHLY and CDR2 FYNNEI come from the germline V gene. The CDR3 length is 14 residues. V lost 8 bases to trimming and J lost 7 bases, with 20 bases between them.